One sample yielded the 27 T cell receptor beta chains listed below, sequenced in a study of cytomegalovirus exposure and HLA in healthy donors. PCR employed 60 Vbeta and 13 Jbeta primers. Profiled with immunoSEQ multiplex PCR; TCRdb holds only in-frame clones, not every one. The data hold 170,000 or so clones, with roughly 84% observed a single time. Input material: PBMCs. These receptors came from a man aged 45-65 years in good health and CMV-seropositive.

The gene calls are TRBV5-1 and TRBJ2-7; a possible D gene is TRBD1 (7 bases). CDR3 length equals 14 residues. Germline CDR1 is SGHRS and CDR2 is YFSETQ. Trimming left V 3 bases short and J 0 bases short, with 10 bases between. The CDR3 here is CASSWGDSSYEQYF. The CDR3 region has the DNA TGCGCCAGCAGCTGGGGGGACAGCTCCTACGAGCAGTACTTC.

This clone was seen only once. For the CDR3, the DNA is TGTGCCAGCAGCTTCAGGAGACAGGGGGGCCGAGAGACCCAGTACTTC. Its protein is CASSFRRQGGRETQYF. The J gene is TRBJ2-5, the V gene TRBV7-6; TRBD1 aligns across 9 bases. Trimming took 3 bases from V and 4 from J; bases not matched to a gene: 9. CDR1 and CDR2 (germline): SGHVS, FNYEAQ. CDR3 size: 16 residues. Variable domain in full (rest from reference TRBV7-6 and TRBJ2-5): GAGVSQSPRYKVTKRGQDVALRCDPISGHVSLYWYRQALGQGPEFLTYFNYEAQQDKSGLPNDRFSAERPEGSISTLTIQRTEQRDSAMYRCASSFRRQGGRETQYFGPGTRLLVL.

This chain uses TRBV4-1 with TRBJ2-7; TRBD1 aligns across 8 bases. This CDR3 contains 15 residues. V gave up 1 base and J gave up 2 bases; unmatched junction bases: 4. The germline V gene has CDR1 MGHRA and CDR2 YSYEKL. As DNA, the CDR3 is TGCGCCAGCAGCCAAGGACAGGGGAAGACCTACGAGCAGTACTTC. Amino acids: CASSQGQGKTYEQYF.

The CDR3 spells CASSSTGGRAGELFF. CDR3 coding DNA: TGTGCCAGCAGTTCCACAGGGGGTCGGGCCGGGGAGCTGTTTTTT. The gene calls are TRBV27 and TRBJ2-2; 8 bases map to TRBD1. CDR1 is MNHEY and CDR2 is SMNVEV in the germline V gene (reference sequence). CDR3 length: 15 residues. The V and J ends lost 4 bases and 6 bases, in that order; junction bases with no gene match: 7.

The chain employs TRBV6-6 and TRBJ1-4; D gene unclear. Trimming removed 11 bases from V and 5 bases from J, with 21 bases in between. CDR3 length: 15 residues. Germline assignment: CDR1 MNHNY and CDR2 SVGAGI (reference sequence). The CDR3 loop reads CASRPPSDQNEKLFF. In DNA, the CDR3 is TGTGCCTCCAGGCCCCCATCAGACCAGAATGAAAAACTGTTTTTT.

The chain couples TRBV7-9 to TRBJ1-4, with 11 bases matching TRBD1. CDR3 length equals 13 residues. Germline V gives CDR1 SEHNR, CDR2 FQNEAQ (reference sequence). After removal of 5 bases from V and 10 bases from J, the junction contained 3 bases not matched to a gene. The CDR3 DNA is TGTGCCAGCAGCCCGGGACAGGGGGGAAAACTGTTTTTT. Translating it yields CASSPGQGGKLFF. Looking up the rest from reference TRBV7-9 and TRBJ1-4 gives the full variable domain: DTGVSQNPRHKITKRGQNVTFRCDPISEHNRLYWYRQTLGQGPEFLTYFQNEAQLEKSRLLSDRFSAERPKGSFSTLEIQRTEQGDSAMYLCASSPGQGGKLFFGSGTQLSVL.

The V gene is TRBV28, the J gene TRBJ1-5; 7 positions agree with TRBD1. The germline V gene encodes CDR1 MDHEN and CDR2 SYDVKM. Trimming took 5 bases from V and 6 from J; bases not matched to a gene: 4. CDR3 length: 13 residues. DNA of the CDR3: TGTGCCAGCAGTAACAGGGGCGGTCAGCCCCAGCATTTT. It specifies CASSNRGGQPQHF.

The J gene is TRBJ1-1, the V gene TRBV5-1; TRBD1 agrees at 9 bases. This CDR3 is built from 15 residues. V shed 4 bases and J 1 base; nucleotides not matched to a gene: 5. Germline V gene data show CDR1 as SGHRS and CDR2 as YFSETQ. CDR3 in DNA: TGCGCCAGCAGCCTCCGGACAGGGGCGAACACTGAAGCTTTCTTT. Protein sequence: CASSLRTGANTEAFF.

The chain links TRBV6-1 to TRBJ1-3; the match to TRBD1 covers 7 bases. Per germline, CDR1 MNHNS and CDR2 SASEGT. CDR3 length: 17 residues. V shed 0 bases, J shed 0 bases, and the junction held 5 bases outside the gene matches. CDR3 residues: CASSEAWDSSSGNTIYF. For the CDR3, the DNA is TGTGCCAGCAGTGAAGCTTGGGACAGTTCCTCTGGAAACACCATATATTTT.

This rearrangement joins TRBV7-2 to TRBJ2-7; 7 bases map to TRBD1. The V gene's germline CDR1 is SGHTA and CDR2 FQGNSA. The CDR3 loop spans 14 amino acids. Trimming cost V 5 bases and J 0 bases; bases outside gene matches: 4. The CDR3 spells CASSVDRSSYEQYF. CDR3 bases: TGTGCCAGCAGCGTGGACAGGAGCTCCTACGAGCAGTACTTC.

In its sample, this clone was seen a few times. The chain joins TRBV15 to TRBJ2-1, with unresolved D. This CDR3 comprises 14 residues. V lost 0 bases, J lost 9 bases, and 12 bases lay in between. Germline assignment: CDR1 LNHNV and CDR2 YYDKDF (reference sequence). The CDR3 sequence: CATSRDRFWSEQFF. CDR3 coding DNA: TGTGCCACCAGCAGAGATAGGTTCTGGAGTGAGCAGTTCTTC.

The table lists this clone with a count of one. The chain links TRBV13 to TRBJ2-7; 9 bases are shared with TRBD1. CDR3 length: 15 residues. V shed 3 bases and J 3 bases; nucleotides not matched to a gene: 6. Germline loops: CDR1 PRHDT, CDR2 FYEKMQ (reference sequence). CDR3 loop: CASSFRDRASYEQYV. The CDR3 nucleotides read TGTGCCAGCAGCTTCCGGGACAGGGCTAGCTACGAGCAGTACGTC.

J is TRBJ1-1 and V is TRBV4-1; 9 nucleotides line up with TRBD1. CDR1 MGHRA and CDR2 YSYEKL come from the germline V gene. V shed 2 bases and J 4 bases; nucleotides not matched to a gene: 2. CDR3 length equals 14 residues. In nucleotides, the CDR3 is TGCGCCAGCAGCCAACCGGACAGGGGCACTGAAGCTTTCTTT. This translates into CASSQPDRGTEAFF.

The chain couples TRBV5-1 to TRBJ1-2; D ambiguous. V dropped 7 bases and J dropped 4 bases, with 14 bases sitting between them. The CDR3 is 13 amino acids. Germline CDR1 reads SGHRS; CDR2 reads YFSETQ. CDR3 nucleotides: TGCGCCAGCCCCACGACTTCTAGCTATGGCTACACCTTC. This codes for CASPTTSSYGYTF. The complete variable domain, with remaining parts taken from reference TRBV5-1 and TRBJ1-2, reads KAGVTQTPRYLIKTRGQQVTLSCSPISGHRSVSWYQQTPGQGLQFLFEYFSETQRNKGNFPGRFSGRQFSNSRSEMNVSTLELGDSALYLCASPTTSSYGYTFGSGTRLTVV.

The chain couples TRBV2 to TRBJ2-2, with TRBD2 matching over 10 bases. Unmatched junction bases numbered 13, after V lost 5 bases and J lost 7 bases. Germline V gene lookup returns CDR1 SNHLY and CDR2 FYNNEI. This CDR3 is 17 amino acids long. The CDR3 spells CASSPRGAGGPVGELFF. In DNA, the CDR3 is TGTGCCAGCAGTCCCCGTGGAGCGGGGGGGCCGGTCGGGGAGCTGTTTTTT.

This clone was seen only a few times. The DNA for the CDR3 is TGCAGCGTTCGGTCGGGAGGGCCATTCAATGAGCAGTTCTTC. This sequence encodes CSVRSGGPFNEQFF. The rearrangement uses TRBV29-1 and TRBJ2-1, with 8 bases that match TRBD2. This CDR3 is 14 amino acids long. Germline V lookup: CDR1 SQVTM, CDR2 ANQGSEA. Trimming removed 5 bases from V and 6 bases from J; junction bases left unmatched: 9.

The chain uses TRBV6-4 and TRBJ2-3, with D uncertain. The CDR3 sequence is 15 residues long. Trimming pared 4 bases from V and 0 bases from J, leaving 11 bases between. Per germline, CDR1 MRHNA and CDR2 SNTAGT. CDR3 region: CASSGAVLSTDTQYF. The CDR3 DNA sequence: TGTGCCAGCAGTGGGGCCGTACTGAGCACAGATACGCAGTATTTT.

The chain is built from TRBV15 and TRBJ2-6, with D possibly matching TRBD2 (6 bases). The V end was cut by 0 bases, the J end by 4 bases, with 10 bases between. Germline CDR1 is LNHNV and CDR2 is YYDKDF (reference sequence). This CDR3 is 16 amino acids long. The CDR3 is CATSRERGLGANVLTF. In DNA, the CDR3 is TGTGCCACCAGCAGAGAACGGGGGTTAGGGGCCAACGTCCTGACTTTC. Full variable domain (missing parts from reference TRBV15 and TRBJ2-6): DAMVIQNPRYQVTQFGKPVTLSCSQTLNHNVMYWYQQKSSQAPKLLFHYYDKDFNNEADTPDNFQSRRPNTSFCFLDIRSPGLGDTAMYLCATSRERGLGANVLTFGAGSRLTVL.

The chain recombines TRBV5-4 with TRBJ1-4; TRBD1 matches 10 bases. Germline-derived CDR1 and CDR2 are SGHNT and YYREEE (reference sequence). V shed 3 bases and J 8 bases; nucleotides not matched to a gene: 4. The CDR3 extends over 14 amino acids. The CDR3 region has the DNA TGTGCCAGCAGCTCCGGACAGGGGGGAGAAAAACTGTTTTTT. Translation: CASSSGQGGEKLFF.

This rearrangement joins TRBV10-2 to TRBJ1-1; tentatively, D is TRBD1 (5 bases). The germline V gene has CDR1 WSHSY and CDR2 SAAADI. CDR3 size: 13 residues. V lost 1 base and J 8 bases, leaving 11 bases between the germline ends. Here the CDR3 reads CASSEWRGMEAFF. CDR3 DNA sequence: TGCGCCAGCAGTGAGTGGAGGGGCATGGAAGCTTTCTTT.

CDR3 sequence (DNA): TGTGCCAGCTCACCACGGAACAGGGACAACCAGCCCCAGCATTTT. Translation: CASSPRNRDNQPQHF. The chain couples TRBV18 to TRBJ1-5; possibly TRBD1 for D (6 bases). Germline CDR1 and CDR2: KGHSH and LQKENI. The CDR3 sequence is 15 residues long. The V end was cut by 1 base, the J end by 7 bases, with 14 bases between.

The V and J genes are TRBV9 and TRBJ2-7; a weak D match, TRBD1 (6 bases). Trimming cost V 5 bases and J 5 bases, with 14 bases left between them. CDR1 SGDLS and CDR2 YYNGEE come from the germline V gene. CDR3 length: 13 amino acids. CDR3 protein: CASSVTGSHEQYF. The CDR3 bases are TGTGCCAGCAGTGTGACAGGTAGCCACGAGCAGTACTTC. Drawing the rest from reference TRBV9 and TRBJ2-7, the complete variable domain is DSGVTQTPKHLITATGQRVTLRCSPRSGDLSVYWYQQSLDQGLQFLIQYYNGEERAKGNILERFSAQQFPDLHSELNLSSLELGDSALYFCASSVTGSHEQYFGPGTRLTVT.

V gene TRBV9 combines with J gene TRBJ2-1; tentatively, D is TRBD2 (6 bases). V lost 1 base and J 7 bases, leaving 12 bases between the germline ends. The CDR3 is 14 amino acids. CDR1 and CDR2 (germline): SGDLS, YYNGEE. CDR3 DNA: TGTGCCAGCAGCGTATCGGGAGCGGTAAATGAGCAGTTCTTC. Its protein product is CASSVSGAVNEQFF.

The genes are TRBV5-4 and TRBJ2-3; possibly TRBD2 for D (5 bases). The CDR3 covers 16 residues. V lost 3 bases and J lost 2, with 16 bases in between. Germline V CDR1 and CDR2: SGHNT, YYREEE (reference sequence). CDR3 amino acids: CASSYGIPAATDTQYF. The CDR3 DNA reads TGTGCCAGCAGCTACGGGATCCCCGCGGCCACAGATACGCAGTATTTT.

The chain couples TRBV2 to TRBJ2-5; TRBD1 aligns across 9 bases. This CDR3 is 15 amino acids long. V gave up 0 bases and J gave up 4 bases; unmatched junction bases: 3. Looked up from germline, CDR1 is SNHLY and CDR2 is FYNNEI. CDR3 DNA: TGTGCCAGCAGTGAAGCGGGGACAGGGCGAGAGACCCAGTACTTC. This encodes CASSEAGTGRETQYF. Full variable domain (remainder filled in from reference TRBV2 and TRBJ2-5): EPEVTQTPSHQVTQMGQEVILRCVPISNHLYFYWYRQILGQKVEFLVSFYNNEISEKSEIFDDQFSVERPDGSNFTLKIRSTKLEDSAMYFCASSEAGTGRETQYFGPGTRLLVL.

The CDR3, as DNA: TGCGCCAGCAGCTTTAGGGGACTAGCCAAAAACATTCAGTACTTC. It yields the protein CASSFRGLAKNIQYF. The chain has TRBV5-1 and TRBJ2-4, with D possibly matching TRBD2 (6 bases). CDR3 length equals 15 residues. CDR1 and CDR2 from the germline V gene are SGHRS and YFSETQ. Trimming cost V 2 bases and J 0 bases, with 9 bases left between them.

This clone was detected a few times. The genes are TRBV2 and TRBJ2-7; 8 bases line up with TRBD1. The CDR3 runs 14 residues. Germline V gives CDR1 SNHLY, CDR2 FYNNEI. The V and J ends lost 6 bases and 2 bases, in that order; junction bases with no gene match: 6. The CDR3 coding sequence is TGTGCCAGCAGCCTCGGGACAGGAACCTACGAGCAGTACTTC. Protein product: CASSLGTGTYEQYF.